This section outlines one TCR beta chain sequence together with its context. Its target is not known. At one end, the junction sequence differs from germline, possibly due to a read error. The CDR3 is 17 residues long. Germline V gene lookup returns CDR1 SEHNR and CDR2 FQNEAQ (reference sequence). The sample comes from a study of blood T cells in healthy people across ages. Study outcomes and limitations: Investigators viewed diversity estimates from one million T cells as underestimates, the study reported. As age increased, TCR beta diversity per million T cells fell in a roughly linear fashion.

Peripheral blood samples of roughly 9.9 milliliters were drawn from each donor. Using a J-beta primer mix together with a sample-barcoded 5' primer, a second PCR was run for roughly 6 to 11 cycles. Carrying 12 random nucleotides, a template-switch adaptor labeled each individual cDNA molecule. One entry per CDR3 protein results from TCRdb running MiXCR on the 5' RACE reads. The sample consists of roughly 1.5 million distinct CDR3 sequences, approximately 43% of them appearing once. The chain combines TRBV7-9 with TRBJ2-1; D is undetermined. The source of this sequence is a woman between 18 and 30 years old in good health. The sample comprised blood. CDR3 coding DNA: TGTGCCAGCAGCTTAGGCGCGGACGTAGACTCCTATAATGAGCAGTTCTTC. It encodes CASSLGADVDSYNEQFF.